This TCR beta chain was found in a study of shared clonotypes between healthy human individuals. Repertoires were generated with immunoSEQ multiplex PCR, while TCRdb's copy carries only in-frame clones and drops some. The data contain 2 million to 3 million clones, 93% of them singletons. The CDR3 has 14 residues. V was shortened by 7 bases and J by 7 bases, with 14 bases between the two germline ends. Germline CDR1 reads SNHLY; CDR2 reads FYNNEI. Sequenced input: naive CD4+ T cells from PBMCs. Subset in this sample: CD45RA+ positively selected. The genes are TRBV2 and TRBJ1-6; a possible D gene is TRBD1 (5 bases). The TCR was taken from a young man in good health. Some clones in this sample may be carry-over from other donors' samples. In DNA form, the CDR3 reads TGTGCCAGCAATACCGGGACTCGGAATTCACCCCTCCACTTT. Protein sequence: CASNTGTRNSPLHF.